The rows below give T cell receptor beta chains drawn from one sample of a study of OX40 agonist ivuxolimab in advanced cancers. The table came from immunoSEQ multiplex PCR; TCRdb's copy has only in-frame clones and leaves some out. The top ten clones hold about 0.2% of a sample with about 84,000 clones, 89% of them seen once. This specimen was CD4+ or CD8+ T cells sorted from blood, taken in a trial of the OX40 agonist ivuxolimab. The origin of the receptors is an adult with an advanced solid tumor such as melanoma, head and neck, liver or kidney cancer. The CDR3 runs from the conserved cysteine through the conserved F or W. D genes are given only for firm matches.

D gene	V gene	J gene	CDR3 length	CDR3 DNA	CDR3 protein
NA	TRBV19	TRBJ1-1	14	TGTGCCAGTAGTATCGGACGATTTCGGACTGAAGCTTTCTTT	CASSIGRFRTEAFF
NA	TRBV11-3	TRBJ2-5	15	TGTGCCAGCAGCTTAGGGGTCGGCAGGGAAGAGACCCAGTACTTC	CASSLGVGREETQYF
NA	TRBV6-4	TRBJ1-3	12	TGTGCCGGCCTGGGGGGAGGTCTCACCATATATTTT	CAGLGGGLTIYF
TRBD2	TRBV27	TRBJ2-3	16	TGTGCCAGCAGTTTCCTAGCGGGTATTAGCACAGATACGCAGTATTTT	CASSFLAGISTDTQYF
NA	TRBV9	TRBJ2-2	15	TGTGCCAGCAGCGTAAACGACGGCGGGACCGGGGAGCTGTTTTTT	CASSVNDGGTGELFF
NA	TRBV11-2	TRBJ2-7	15	TGTGCCAGCAGCTTAGGCCCTGGACAGACCTACGAGCAGTACTTC	CASSLGPGQTYEQYF
TRBD2	TRBV29-1	TRBJ2-3	15	TGCAGCTGCACACGGACTAGCGGGAGTGCAGATACGCAGTATTTT	CSCTRTSGSADTQYF
TRBD2	TRBV30	TRBJ2-3	19	TGTGCCTGGAGTGTGCGTCGTTTCGGACTAGCGTCTAGCACAGATACGCAGTATTTT	CAWSVRRFGLASSTDTQYF
TRBD1	TRBV27	TRBJ2-1	15	TGTGCCAGCAGCCCCGCTAGGGGACAGTACAATGAGCAGTTCTTC	CASSPARGQYNEQFF
NA	TRBV5-1	TRBJ1-1	14	TGCGCCAGCAGCTTGAGAAGTACGAACACTGAAGCTTTCTTT	CASSLRSTNTEAFF